Below are 24 T cell receptor beta chains sequenced from a single sample in a study of shared clonotypes between healthy human individuals. Profiled with immunoSEQ multiplex PCR; TCRdb holds only in-frame clones, not every one. This sample has 450,000 to 500,000 clones, with around 85% found just once. The sequencing sample was made of PBMCs. The source is a woman in her thirties or forties in good health. Some clones in this sample may be carry-over from other donors' samples.

The count of this clone is one. This chain links TRBV5-5 with TRBJ1-2, with D possibly being TRBD1 (5 bases). Trimming took 4 bases from V and 8 from J, leaving 15 bases between them. The CDR3 is 13 amino acids. CDR1 is SGHKS and CDR2 is YYEKEE in the germline V gene (reference sequence). As DNA, the CDR3 is TGTGCCAGCAGCCCGGGCAGGGCATGGGGCTACACCTTC. This translates into CASSPGRAWGYTF.

Note on this clone: This likely stems from a read error, as it lies one base from a far larger clone. At the DNA level, this CDR3 is encoded by other sequences in the same sample as well. V and J are TRBV30 and TRBJ2-7, with D unclear. Germline V lookup: CDR1 GTSNPN, CDR2 SVGIG (reference sequence). The CDR3 consists of 13 residues. V lost 0 bases to trimming and J lost 2 bases, with 8 bases between them. Here the CDR3 reads CAWSVPEAYEQYF. CDR3 bases: TGTGCCTGGAGTGTCCCAGAGGCCTACGAGCAGTACTTC.

The chain is built from TRBV28 and TRBJ2-7, with no clear D. The CDR3 runs 11 residues. The germline V gene encodes CDR1 MDHEN and CDR2 SYDVKM. V shed 5 bases and J shed 3 bases, with 5 bases lying between them. This CDR3 reads CASSRNYEQYF. DNA for the CDR3: TGTGCCAGCAGTCGGAACTACGAGCAGTACTTC.

The V call is TRBV30, the J call TRBJ2-3; no clear D. Germline-derived CDR1 and CDR2 are GTSNPN and SVGIG (reference sequence). V was clipped by 3 bases and J by 2 bases, with 9 bases between them. There are 13 residues in the CDR3. The CDR3 protein is CAWRAKSTDTQYF. The CDR3 DNA is TGTGCCTGGAGAGCTAAATCCACAGATACGCAGTATTTT.

The chain combines TRBV5-1 with TRBJ1-1; D is undetermined. The CDR3 covers 14 residues. Germline V gives CDR1 SGHRS, CDR2 YFSETQ. The V gene lost 2 bases and the J gene lost 3 bases, with 11 bases spanning the gap. This chain's CDR3 is CASSLRTEYTEAFF. The CDR3 coding sequence is TGCGCCAGCAGCTTACGGACCGAGTACACTGAAGCTTTCTTT.

The chain employs TRBV7-2 and TRBJ1-6; D might be TRBD1 (5 bases). V gave up 4 bases and J gave up 10 bases, with 17 bases separating them. The germline CDR1 and CDR2 sequences are SGHTA and FQGNSA. This CDR3 is built from 15 residues. The chain's CDR3 is CASSSLGGGRSPLHF. For the CDR3, the DNA is TGTGCCAGCAGCTCCTTGGGGGGAGGGCGGTCACCCCTCCACTTT.

There are a few counts of this clone. Only one base separates this from a far larger clonotype, so it likely reflects a read error. This chain links TRBV5-1 with TRBJ2-2, with a possible D match to TRBD1 (5 bases). This CDR3 spans 14 amino acids. Germline V gene sequence: CDR1 SGHRS, CDR2 YFSETQ. V was shortened by 3 bases and J by 7 bases, with 13 bases between the two germline ends. CDR3 bases: TGCGCCAGCAGCTCAGCACAGGCCTACGGGGAGCTGTTTTTT. This encodes CASSSAQAYGELFF. The complete variable domain, with remaining parts taken from reference TRBV5-1 and TRBJ2-2, reads KAGVTQTPRYLIKTRGQQVTLSCSPISGHRSVSWYQQTPGQGLQFLFEYFSETQRNKGNFPGRFSGRQFSNSRSEMNVSTLELGDSALYLCASSSAQAYGELFFGEGSRLTVL.

This clone was detected only a few times. The CDR3 DNA sequence: TGTGCCAGCAGTACACCGGGACTGTATAGCAATCAGCCCCAGCATTTT. Its translation is CASSTPGLYSNQPQHF. The chain links TRBV28 to TRBJ1-5, with D perhaps TRBD1 (5 bases). Per the germline V gene, CDR1 is MDHEN and CDR2 is SYDVKM. The length of the CDR3 is 16 residues. The ends were cut back, 5 bases at V and 0 bases at J, with 14 bases in the middle. The variable domain in full, completed from reference TRBV28 and TRBJ1-5, reads DVKVTQSSRYLVKRTGEKVFLECVQDMDHENMFWYRQDPGLGLRLIYFSYDVKMKEKGDIPEGYSVSREKKERFSLILESASTNQTSMYLCASSTPGLYSNQPQHFGDGTRLSIL.

The chain is built from TRBV7-9 and TRBJ1-4, with 7 bases lining up with TRBD1. Trimming took 2 bases from V and 4 from J; bases not matched to a gene: 10. The CDR3 spans 17 residues. Germline-derived CDR1 and CDR2 are SEHNR and FQNEAQ (reference sequence). Written as DNA, the CDR3 is TGTGCCAGCAGCTTAAGCCCCCCGGGACAGCTTAATGAAAAACTGTTTTTT. It encodes CASSLSPPGQLNEKLFF. Combining the CDR3 with reference TRBV7-9 and TRBJ1-4 gives the whole variable domain DTGVSQNPRHKITKRGQNVTFRCDPISEHNRLYWYRQTLGQGPEFLTYFQNEAQLEKSRLLSDRFSAERPKGSFSTLEIQRTEQGDSAMYLCASSLSPPGQLNEKLFFGSGTQLSVL.

The chain couples TRBV7-2 to TRBJ1-2; no definite D call. The germline V and J ends were trimmed by 2 bases and 9 bases, with 19 bases remaining between them. Germline lookup yields CDR1 SGHTA and CDR2 FQGNSA. This CDR3 comprises 15 residues. As DNA, the CDR3 is TGTGCCAGCAGCTTAAAGGGCAGCGACCTAGCACGCTACACCTTC. Translating it yields CASSLKGSDLARYTF.

This chain joins TRBV7-2 and TRBJ2-2; 14 bases fit TRBD2. V shed 3 bases and J 7 bases; nucleotides not matched to a gene: 4. This CDR3 has 16 residues. Germline V CDR1 and CDR2: SGHTA, FQGNSA. The chain's CDR3 is CASSFGLAGGIGELFF. CDR3 sequence (DNA): TGTGCCAGCAGCTTCGGACTAGCGGGAGGAATCGGGGAGCTGTTTTTT.

The chain joins TRBV7-9 to TRBJ2-2; the match to TRBD2 covers 10 bases. Germline lookup yields CDR1 SEHNR and CDR2 FQNEAQ (reference sequence). The V segment lost 2 bases and the J segment 6 bases; nucleotides outside the gene matches: 9. CDR3 length: 17 amino acids. The CDR3 DNA sequence: TGTGCCAGCAGCTTAAGCGGGAGGGCCCTCCGGGCCGGGGAGCTGTTTTTT. This codes for CASSLSGRALRAGELFF.

CDR3 DNA sequence: TGTGCCTGGAGTGTAGGCGGGGATCAGCCCCAGCATTTT. Its protein product is CAWSVGGDQPQHF. The chain carries TRBV30 and TRBJ1-5; D remains ambiguous. Germline V CDR1 and CDR2: GTSNPN, SVGIG (reference sequence). V lost 0 bases and J lost 5, with 8 bases in between. The CDR3 is made up of 13 amino acids.

This clone was observed a handful of times. The chain employs TRBV7-2 and TRBJ1-2; 9 nucleotides match TRBD1. The CDR3 has 16 residues. V lost 4 bases and J lost 8; bases outside the gene matches: 14. Germline values: CDR1 SGHTA, CDR2 FQGNSA. Written as DNA, the CDR3 is TGTGCCAGCAGCTCGACCCCCCCGGGACAGGGATCCGGCTACACCTTC. This encodes CASSSTPPGQGSGYTF.

The J gene is TRBJ2-5, the V gene TRBV5-1; 8 nucleotides align to TRBD2. The CDR3 totals 15 residues. J gave up 1 base and V 1 base, and 3 bases lay outside the gene matches. Per the germline V gene, CDR1 is SGHRS and CDR2 is YFSETQ. CDR3 bases: TGCGCCAGCAGCTTGTTGGGACTAGGCCAAGAGACCCAGTACTTC. It translates to CASSLLGLGQETQYF.

CDR3 coding DNA: TGTGCCAGCAGCTCGGACCGAAACAATGAGCAGTTCTTC. This translates into CASSSDRNNEQFF. This chain uses TRBV7-7 with TRBJ2-1; D call uncertain. This CDR3 region has 13 residues. The germline V gene encodes CDR1 SSHAT and CDR2 FNYEAQ (reference sequence). V was cut by 4 bases and J by 5 bases, with 9 bases left in between.

As to this clone: This likely traces to a read error, being one base from a far larger clone. The chain employs TRBV5-6 and TRBJ2-7, with no clear D. CDR3 length: 15 amino acids. Germline V gene lookup returns CDR1 SGHDT and CDR2 YYEEEE. V shed 3 bases and J shed 0 bases, with 13 bases lying between them. The CDR3 region is CASSWTLENSYEQYF. Here the CDR3 DNA reads TGTGCCAGCAGCTGGACCCTGGAAAACTCCTACGAGCAGTACTTC.

This clone turned up a few times. The chain combines TRBV30 with TRBJ2-6, with D maybe TRBD1 (6 bases). This CDR3 spans 14 amino acids. Per germline, CDR1 GTSNPN and CDR2 SVGIG (reference sequence). Trimming shortened V by 1 base and J by 4 bases, and 8 bases separated the two germline ends. In DNA, the CDR3 is TGTGCCTGGAGTGGACAGGCAGGGGCCAACGTCCTGACTTTC. This encodes CAWSGQAGANVLTF.

The J gene is TRBJ2-4, the V gene TRBV5-5, with TRBD2 matching 14 bases. The germline V gene has CDR1 SGHKS and CDR2 YYEKEE (reference sequence). Trimming at V came to 0 bases and at J to 3 bases, leaving 5 bases not matched to a gene. The CDR3 length is 18 residues. As DNA, the CDR3 is TGTGCCAGCAGCTTGGGGCCGGGACTAGCGGGAGACAAAAACATTCAGTACTTC. Protein: CASSLGPGLAGDKNIQYF.

A few counts support this clone. V is TRBV2 and J is TRBJ2-1, with D tentatively TRBD2 (5 bases). The germline gives CDR1 SNHLY, CDR2 FYNNEI. The germline V and J ends were trimmed by 6 bases and 0 bases, with 9 bases remaining between them. The CDR3 has 14 amino acids. CDR3 in DNA: TGTGCCAGCAGGCGGAGGCTCTCCTACAATGAGCAGTTCTTC. This sequence encodes CASRRRLSYNEQFF.

This chain uses TRBV7-3 with TRBJ2-2; D unclear. There are 14 residues in the CDR3. Between the trimmed V and J ends, which lost 3 bases and 1 base, there was a span of 6 bases. Germline values: CDR1 SGHTA, CDR2 FQGTGA. In DNA form, the CDR3 reads TGTGCCAGCAGCTTTTCCCAGAACACCGGGGAGCTGTTTTTT. It yields the protein CASSFSQNTGELFF.

The chain carries TRBV19 and TRBJ1-4; D not resolved. Germline V gene lookup returns CDR1 LNHDA and CDR2 SQIVND (reference sequence). Trimming shortened V by 1 base and J by 0 bases, and 6 bases separated the two germline ends. The CDR3 is 15 amino acids. CDR3 sequence (DNA): TGTGCCAGTAGTATAGGAGGAACAACTAATGAAAAACTGTTTTTT. Protein sequence: CASSIGGTTNEKLFF.

To note about this clone: Other DNA sequences within the sample encode an identical CDR3. The chain couples TRBV29-1 to TRBJ2-7, with a possible D match to TRBD1 (5 bases). CDR3 length equals 13 residues. The V gene's germline CDR1 is SQVTM and CDR2 ANQGSEA. Trimming took off 6 bases at V and 0 bases at J, with 12 bases between the two ends. CDR3 amino acids: CSVVGVSSYEQYF. The DNA of the CDR3 is TGCAGCGTCGTAGGGGTCAGCTCCTACGAGCAGTACTTC.

The chain has TRBV7-8 and TRBJ1-5; 7 nucleotides line up with TRBD1. Looked up from germline, CDR1 is SGHVS and CDR2 is FQNEAQ. V was pared by 4 bases and J by 2 bases, with 2 bases of the junction left unmatched. The CDR3 runs 14 residues. CDR3 amino acids: CASSSGQGNQPQHF. The CDR3 DNA is TGTGCCAGCAGCTCCGGACAGGGCAATCAGCCCCAGCATTTT.